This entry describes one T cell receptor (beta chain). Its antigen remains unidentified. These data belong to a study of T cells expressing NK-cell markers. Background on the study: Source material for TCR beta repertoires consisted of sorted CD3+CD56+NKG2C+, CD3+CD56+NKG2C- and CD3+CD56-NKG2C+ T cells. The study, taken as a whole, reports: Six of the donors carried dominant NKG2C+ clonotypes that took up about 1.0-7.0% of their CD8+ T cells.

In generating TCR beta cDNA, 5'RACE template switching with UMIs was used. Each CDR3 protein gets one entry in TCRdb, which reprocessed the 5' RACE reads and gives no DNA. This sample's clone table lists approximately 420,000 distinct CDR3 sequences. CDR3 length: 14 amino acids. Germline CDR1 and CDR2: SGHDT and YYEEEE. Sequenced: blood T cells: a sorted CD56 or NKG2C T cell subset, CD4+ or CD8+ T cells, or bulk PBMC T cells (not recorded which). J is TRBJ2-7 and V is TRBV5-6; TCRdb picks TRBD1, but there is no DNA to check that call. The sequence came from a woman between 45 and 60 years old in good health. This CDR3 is CASSLFRGFYEQYF.